The clone carrying this T cell receptor beta chain was seen only a few times. This entry belongs to a study of blood T cell repertoires in COVID-19. Study-level information: Both acute and convalescent COVID-19 samples were obtained from the United States, Italy and Spain.

Repertoires were generated with immunoSEQ multiplex PCR, while TCRdb's copy carries only in-frame clones and drops some. The sample lists around 250,000 clones, roughly 85% occurring once. The CDR3 covers 15 residues. Germline V gene data show CDR1 as PRHDT and CDR2 as FYEKMQ (reference sequence). V shed 5 bases and J 5 bases; nucleotides not matched to a gene: 7. V and J are TRBV13 and TRBJ1-3; 9 bases are a match to TRBD1. Source material: peripheral blood. This clonotype was sampled from a woman in her 30s with active or convalescent COVID-19. The CDR3: CASSQSGTGRNTIYF. The DNA for the CDR3 is TGTGCCAGCAGCCAGTCCGGGACAGGGAGAAACACCATATATTTT.